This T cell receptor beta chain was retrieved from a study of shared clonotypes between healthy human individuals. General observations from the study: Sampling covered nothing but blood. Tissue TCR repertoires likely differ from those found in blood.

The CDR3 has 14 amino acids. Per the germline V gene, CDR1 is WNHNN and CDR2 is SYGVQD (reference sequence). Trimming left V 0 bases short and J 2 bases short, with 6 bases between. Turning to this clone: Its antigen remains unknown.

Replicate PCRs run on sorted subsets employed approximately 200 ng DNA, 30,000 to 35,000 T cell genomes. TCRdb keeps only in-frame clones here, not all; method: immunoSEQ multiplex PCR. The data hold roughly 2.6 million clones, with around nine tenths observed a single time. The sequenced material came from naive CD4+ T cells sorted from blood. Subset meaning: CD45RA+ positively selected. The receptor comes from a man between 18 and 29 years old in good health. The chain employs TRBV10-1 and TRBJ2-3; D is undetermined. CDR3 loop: CASSESAITDTQYF. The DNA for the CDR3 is TGCGCCAGCAGTGAGTCCGCCATCACAGATACGCAGTATTTT.